One sample yielded the 10 T cell receptor beta chains listed below, sequenced in a study of tumor and adjacent non-tumor tissue in lung cancer. Three rounds of nested PCR, following a modified ARM-PCR protocol, produced the TCRbeta library. Each CDR3 protein is one row after TCRdb ran MiXCR on the multiplex PCR reads. The repertoire includes 65,000 to 70,000 distinct CDR3 sequences, 60% of them detected once, and around 20% sits in the top ten. The template was RNA from unsorted bulk tissue. The specimen sequenced was lung tumor tissue. The receptors here all came from a man in his forties or fifties with non-small cell lung cancer.

J is TRBJ2-1 and V is TRBV11-1; D is ambiguous. CDR3 size: 13 residues. The V gene's germline CDR1 is SGHAT and CDR2 FQDESV (reference sequence). V shed 3 bases and J shed 12 bases, with 15 bases lying between them. The DNA for the CDR3 is TGTGCCAGCAGCTTGGCAGGATACAACGGGCAGTTCTTC. It is translated as CASSLAGYNGQFF.

The genes are TRBV10-3 and TRBJ2-1; 8 bases match TRBD1. The J segment lost 6 bases and the V segment lost 11 bases, leaving 6 bases of the junction unmatched. Germline CDR1 ENHRY, CDR2 SYGVKD. This CDR3 is built from 12 residues. The CDR3 coding sequence is TGTGCCGCGGGACAGGACAGCAATGAGCAGTTCTTC. Protein sequence: CAAGQDSNEQFF.

This clonotype was counted only a few times. A much larger clone lies a single base off, so this may be a read error. The genes are TRBV13 and TRBJ2-2; D is possibly TRBD2 (5 bases). Germline V gene data show CDR1 as PRHDT and CDR2 as FYEKMQ (reference sequence). The CDR3 extends over 15 amino acids. The CDR3 coding sequence is TGTGCCAGCAGCTTACGGCGGGCCAACATCGGGGAGCTGTTTTTT. It codes for CASSLRRANIGELFF.

The rearrangement links TRBV30 to TRBJ2-2; D uncertain. This CDR3 spans 18 amino acids. Germline CDR1 GTSNPN, CDR2 SVGIG (reference sequence). The V and J ends lost 0 bases and 1 base respectively, with 18 bases between them. The CDR3 protein is CAWSVALRIAWNTGELFF. The CDR3 DNA follows: TGTGCCTGGAGTGTAGCTCTACGGATCGCCTGGAACACCGGGGAGCTGTTTTTT.

This clonotype was observed many times. The rearrangement joins TRBV6-5 to TRBJ2-5, with D hard to call. V was cut by 0 bases and J by 0 bases, with 11 bases left in between. Germline loops: CDR1 MNHEY, CDR2 SVGAGI. The CDR3 extends over 16 amino acids. CDR3 loop: CASSYSFTSNQETQYF. CDR3 DNA: TGTGCCAGCAGTTACTCATTTACCAGCAACCAAGAGACCCAGTACTTC.

As concerns this clonotype: A much more abundant neighbour one base away suggests this may be a read error. The rearrangement links TRBV12-3 or TRBV12-4 to TRBJ2-7; 9 positions agree with TRBD2. The CDR3 loop spans 16 amino acids. Trimming at V came to 7 bases and at J to 2 bases, leaving 12 bases not matched to a gene. Here the CDR3 DNA reads TGTGCCAGCACTAATACCGGGACTAGCTCAGCCTACGAGCAGTACTTC. It encodes CASTNTGTSSAYEQYF.

About this clonotype itself: Because it lacks the conserved phenylalanine or tryptophan at the end, this CDR3 is likely a read error. The CDR3 DNA reads TGTGGCAGCAGCTTAGACAGGGGAGCCTACGAGCAGTACTCC. Translation: CGSSLDRGAYEQYS. V is TRBV11-2 and J is TRBJ2-7; 8 bases line up with TRBD1. The V gene's germline CDR1 is SGHAT and CDR2 FQNNGV. This CDR3 is 14 amino acids long.

The table lists this clonotype with a few counts. The J gene is TRBJ1-1, the V gene TRBV19; D unclear. Trimming pared 4 bases from V and 0 bases from J, leaving 9 bases between. This CDR3 has 14 amino acids. Looked up from germline, CDR1 is LNHDA and CDR2 is SQIVND (reference sequence). In DNA, the CDR3 is TGTGCCAGTAGTACCCCTGCTCTGAACACTGAAGCTTTCTTT. Its protein product is CASSTPALNTEAFF.

Comment on this clonotype: With a much larger clone just one base away, this may be a read error. V and J are TRBV28 and TRBJ2-7; D not resolved. The germline V gene has CDR1 MDHEN and CDR2 SYDVKM. This CDR3 has 14 residues. The V gene lost 3 bases and the J gene lost 6 bases, with 15 bases spanning the gap. CDR3 protein: CASSLVSGPCEQYF. The CDR3 nucleotides are TGTGCCAGCAGTTTGGTCTCGGGCCCCTGCGAGCAGTACTTC.

Concerning this clonotype: This may be a read error, as it is one base from a much larger clone. CDR3 sequence: CASSRQAVSLDTQYF. In nucleotides, the CDR3 is TGCGCCAGCAGCCGTCAGGCGGTTAGCCTAGATACGCAGTATTTT. J is TRBJ2-3 and V is TRBV4-1; D is uncertain. V lost 4 bases, J lost 5 bases, and 16 bases lay in between. Germline CDR1 and CDR2: MGHRA and YSYEKL. The CDR3 has 15 amino acids.